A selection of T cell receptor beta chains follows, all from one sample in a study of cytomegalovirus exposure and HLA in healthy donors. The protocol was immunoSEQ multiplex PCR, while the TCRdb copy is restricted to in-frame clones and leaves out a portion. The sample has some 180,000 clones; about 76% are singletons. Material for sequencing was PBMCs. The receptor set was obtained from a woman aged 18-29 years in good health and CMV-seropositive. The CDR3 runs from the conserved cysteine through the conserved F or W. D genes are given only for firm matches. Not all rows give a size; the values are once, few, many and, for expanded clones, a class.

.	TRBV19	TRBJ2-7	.	CASSGSQYEQYF	TGTGCCAGCTCCGGGTCTCAGTACGAGCAGTACTTC
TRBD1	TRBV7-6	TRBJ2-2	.	CASSLRTGDTGELFF	TGTGCCAGCAGCTTACGGACAGGGGACACCGGGGAGCTGTTTTTT
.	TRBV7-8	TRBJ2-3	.	CASSLSLVSTDTQYF	TGTGCCAGCAGCTTAAGCCTAGTTAGCACAGATACGCAGTATTTT
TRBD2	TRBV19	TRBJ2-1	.	CASRSPPGGEQFF	TGTGCCAGCAGATCCCCTCCGGGAGGTGAGCAGTTCTTC
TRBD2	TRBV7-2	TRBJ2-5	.	CAVQRGGLQETQYF	TGTGCCGTCCAGCGGGGAGGCCTCCAAGAGACCCAGTACTTC
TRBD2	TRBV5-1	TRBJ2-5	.	CASSLVTSGVETQYF	TGCGCCAGCAGCTTGGTCACTAGCGGGGTAGAGACCCAGTACTTC
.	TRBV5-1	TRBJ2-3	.	CASSLAGVPSTDTQYF	TGCGCCAGCAGCTTGGCAGGGGTCCCCAGCACAGATACGCAGTATTTT
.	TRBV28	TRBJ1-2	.	CASRRTPDGYTF	TGTGCCAGCAGAAGGACACCTGATGGCTACACCTTC
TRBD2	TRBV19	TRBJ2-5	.	CASSIWTSGGSETQYF	TGTGCCAGTAGTATTTGGACTAGCGGGGGATCCGAGACCCAGTACTTC
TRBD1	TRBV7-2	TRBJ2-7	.	CASSLDRGPYEQYF	TGTGCCAGCAGCTTAGATAGGGGGCCCTACGAGCAGTACTTC
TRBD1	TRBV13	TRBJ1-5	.	CASSRFGQGSNQPQHF	TGTGCCAGCAGCCGATTTGGACAGGGATCGAATCAGCCCCAGCATTTT
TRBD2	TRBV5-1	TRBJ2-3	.	CASSSGHGGGTTDTQYF	TGCGCCAGCAGCTCCGGGCATGGCGGGGGGACCACAGATACGCAGTATTTT
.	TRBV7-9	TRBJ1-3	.	CASSAGTIYF	TGTGCCAGCAGCGCCGGCACCATATATTTT
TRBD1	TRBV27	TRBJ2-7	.	CASRVFETGGEYEQYF	TGTGCCAGCAGGGTATTTGAGACAGGGGGCGAATACGAGCAGTACTTC
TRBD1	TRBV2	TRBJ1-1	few	CASIERATGDGYTEAFF	TGTGCCAGCATCGAGAGAGCAACAGGGGATGGTTACACTGAAGCTTTCTTT
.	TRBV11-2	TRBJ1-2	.	CASSPGSGGYTF	TGTGCCAGCAGCCCCGGGTCGGGTGGCTACACCTTC
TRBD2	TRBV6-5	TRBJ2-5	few	CASSVRVSGGEKQYF	TGTGCCAGCAGTGTTCGTGTGAGCGGGGGGGAGAAACAGTACTTC
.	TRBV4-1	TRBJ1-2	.	CASSQVGSRGYGYTF	TGCGCCAGCAGCCAAGTCGGGAGTAGGGGCTATGGCTACACCTTC
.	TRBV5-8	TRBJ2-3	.	CASSPIRSADTQYF	TGTGCCAGCAGCCCCATACGTTCGGCAGATACGCAGTATTTT
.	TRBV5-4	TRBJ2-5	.	CASSPGGDPQETQYF	TGTGCCAGCAGCCCCGGCGGGGACCCTCAAGAGACCCAGTACTTC
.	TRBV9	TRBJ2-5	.	CASSEGGAGETQYF	TGTGCCAGCAGCGAGGGGGGGGCCGGAGAGACCCAGTACTTC
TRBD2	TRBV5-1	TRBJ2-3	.	CASSLGTSGGADTQYF	TGCGCCAGCAGCTTGGGGACTAGCGGGGGGGCCGATACGCAGTATTTT
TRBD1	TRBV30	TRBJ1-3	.	CAWSVRGTGGNTIYF	TGTGCCTGGAGTGTCAGGGGGACGGGTGGAAACACCATATATTTT
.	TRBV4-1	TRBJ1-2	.	CASSQAPRNEYGYTF	TGCGCCAGCAGCCAAGCTCCCAGGAACGAGTATGGCTACACCTTC
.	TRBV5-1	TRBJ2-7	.	CASIRDTGYEQYF	TGCGCCAGCATCAGGGACACTGGCTACGAGCAGTACTTC
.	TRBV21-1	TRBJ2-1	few	CASSNARDRGDEQFF	TGTGCCAGCAGCAACGCCCGGGACAGGGGTGATGAGCAGTTCTTC
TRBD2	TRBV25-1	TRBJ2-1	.	CASSRLAGGYNEQFF	TGTGCCAGCAGTCGACTAGCGGGGGGATACAATGAGCAGTTCTTC
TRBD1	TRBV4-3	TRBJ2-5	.	CASSQDHRGETQYF	TGCGCCAGCAGCCAAGATCACAGGGGAGAGACCCAGTACTTC
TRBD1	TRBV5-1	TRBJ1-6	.	CASSLARGTDSYNSPLHF	TGCGCCAGCAGCTTGGCTCGGGGGACAGACTCCTATAATTCACCCCTCCACTTT
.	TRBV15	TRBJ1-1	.	CATSRDRGLSLLNTEAFF	TGTGCCACCAGCAGAGATCGCGGTCTCTCGTTACTGAACACTGAAGCTTTCTTT
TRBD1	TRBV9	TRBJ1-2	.	CASSVGDRESYGYTF	TGTGCCAGCAGCGTAGGGGACAGGGAGTCCTATGGCTACACCTTC
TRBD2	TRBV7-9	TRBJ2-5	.	CATSLGLAGGIRETQYF	TGTGCCACCAGCCTCGGACTAGCGGGGGGGATAAGAGAGACCCAGTACTTC
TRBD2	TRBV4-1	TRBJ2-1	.	CASRGYGTTYNEQFF	TGCGCCAGCAGAGGTTACGGGACTACCTACAATGAGCAGTTCTTC